This passage covers 22 T cell receptor beta chains from one sample sequenced in a study of T cells in Graves' hyperthyroidism and ophthalmopathy. Regions amplified from RNA transcripts were the TCR beta CDR3 regions. With the HTBI primer set, the TCR CDR3 went through a first round of RT-PCR. TCRdb analysed the multiplex PCR reads with MiXCR anew, one entry per CDR3 protein. This sample has more than 500,000 distinct CDR3 sequences, with about 15% found just once. The specimen was blood. These receptors originate from a woman aged 40 to 49 with Graves' ophthalmopathy.

The V gene is TRBV6-2 or TRBV6-3, the J gene TRBJ1-2; weak D call: TRBD1 (5 bases). Germline V lookup: CDR1 MNHEY, CDR2 SVGEGT. V was pared by 4 bases and J by 4 bases, with 10 bases between. CDR3 size: 13 residues. CDR3 sequence: CASSSPGGYGYTF. The CDR3 DNA is TGTGCCAGCAGTTCGCCGGGGGGCTATGGCTACACCTTC.

This clonotype was picked up many times. The CDR3: CATSREQGNSGSGELFF. Written as DNA, the CDR3 is TGTGCCACCAGCAGGGAACAGGGGAACTCTGGATCCGGGGAGCTGTTTTTT. The rearrangement uses TRBV15 and TRBJ2-2; 7 nucleotides agree with TRBD1. The trim removed 3 bases at V and 6 bases at J, leaving 13 bases unmatched. This CDR3 spans 17 amino acids. Germline-derived CDR1 and CDR2 are LNHNV and YYDKDF (reference sequence). The variable domain in full, completed from reference TRBV15 and TRBJ2-2, reads DAMVIQNPRYQVTQFGKPVTLSCSQTLNHNVMYWYQQKSSQAPKLLFHYYDKDFNNEADTPDNFQSRRPNTSFCFLDIRSPGLGDTAMYLCATSREQGNSGSGELFFGEGSRLTVL.

This clonotype was detected only a few times. The gene calls are TRBV28 and TRBJ2-3; unclear D gene. In germline, CDR1 is MDHEN, CDR2 SYDVKM. Trimming pared 6 bases from V and 6 bases from J, leaving 13 bases between. The CDR3 consists of 13 residues. The CDR3 spells CASRLGVLDTQYF. DNA for the CDR3: TGTGCCAGCAGACTCGGTGTTTTGGATACGCAGTATTTT.

The chain links TRBV24-1 to TRBJ2-2; 7 nucleotides agree with TRBD1. This CDR3 has 18 amino acids. The junction had 11 bases not matched to a gene; V was cut back by 4 bases and J by 1 base. Per the germline V gene, CDR1 is KGHDR and CDR2 is SFDVKD. As DNA, the CDR3 is TGTGCCACCAGTGACCCAGTGAGGACAGGAAAGAACACCGGGGAGCTGTTTTTT. Its translation is CATSDPVRTGKNTGELFF.

The chain uses TRBV12-3 or TRBV12-4 and TRBJ2-7; maybe TRBD2 (6 bases). The CDR3 consists of 14 residues. Trimming removed 6 bases from V and 1 base from J, with 13 bases in between. CDR3 sequence: CASRSSGTSYEQYF. The CDR3 DNA sequence: TGTGCCAGCAGATCTTCCGGGACTTCCTACGAGCAGTACTTC.

The chain uses TRBV6-5 and TRBJ2-2, with TRBD2 matching over 9 bases. Germline V CDR1 and CDR2: MNHEY, SVGAGI. V gave up 7 bases and J gave up 0 bases; unmatched junction bases: 6. The CDR3 is 16 residues long. The CDR3: CASTNLAGANTGELFF. The CDR3 DNA is TGTGCCAGCACTAACTTAGCGGGAGCGAACACCGGGGAGCTGTTTTTT.

This clonotype was picked up one time. CDR3 region: CASSLTGAERNQPQHF. DNA of the CDR3: TGTGCCAGCAGTTTGACAGGGGCCGAAAGGAATCAGCCCCAGCATTTT. This chain connects TRBV6-2 or TRBV6-3 to TRBJ1-5, with TRBD1 matching over 8 bases. Germline values: CDR1 MNHEY, CDR2 SVGEGT. V gave up 4 bases and J gave up 4 bases; unmatched junction bases: 9. The CDR3 has 16 amino acids.

This clonotype came up many times. V gene TRBV27 combines with J gene TRBJ2-7; D not resolved. Trimming left V 2 bases short and J 7 bases short, with 12 bases between. The CDR3 covers 13 residues. Germline assignment: CDR1 MNHEY and CDR2 SMNVEV (reference sequence). The CDR3 bases are TGTGCCAGCAGTTTACTCGGGCCTGGGGAGCAGTACTTC. This encodes CASSLLGPGEQYF.

Ten or more counts support this clonotype. The chain has TRBV24-1 and TRBJ2-5; TRBD2 matches at 9 bases. The germline gives CDR1 KGHDR, CDR2 SFDVKD. The length of the CDR3 is 18 residues. With V trimmed by 3 bases and J by 4 bases, 14 bases remained unmatched. Here the CDR3 reads CATSDLRTGAGGVETQYF. The CDR3 DNA sequence: TGTGCCACCAGTGATCTACGTACAGGAGCGGGAGGTGTAGAGACCCAGTACTTC.

This clonotype was seen a handful of times. The J gene is TRBJ1-6, the V gene TRBV6-5, with D hard to call. Germline V gives CDR1 MNHEY, CDR2 SVGAGI. The CDR3 loop spans 14 amino acids. Trimming pared 2 bases from V and 10 bases from J, leaving 12 bases between. The CDR3 region has the DNA TGTGCCAGCAGTTACACCCAGTCGGGCTCACCCCTCCACTTT. Translation gives CASSYTQSGSPLHF.

In its sample, this clonotype was seen many times. The chain carries TRBV19 and TRBJ1-3; D is unclear. CDR3 length equals 12 residues. Trimming pared 5 bases from V and 4 bases from J, leaving 6 bases between. CDR1 is LNHDA, CDR2 SQIVND, per germline (reference sequence). The CDR3 reads CASSHRGNTIYF. DNA for the CDR3: TGTGCCAGTAGTCATCGGGGAAACACCATATATTTT.

This clonotype appeared a few times. The chain couples TRBV4-2 to TRBJ1-2, with 7 bases identical to TRBD1. This CDR3 has 15 amino acids. Germline loops: CDR1 LGHNA, CDR2 YNFKEQ. Germline trimming cut 0 bases from V and 0 bases from J; bases unmatched to any gene: 1. CDR3 bases: TGTGCCAGCAGCCAAGAACAGGGGACTAACTATGGCTACACCTTC. Protein: CASSQEQGTNYGYTF.

This clonotype appeared many times. This chain connects TRBV6-2 or TRBV6-3 to TRBJ1-5; 8 bases map to TRBD1. The germline V gene has CDR1 MNHEY and CDR2 SVGEGT. V shed 0 bases, J shed 6 bases, and the junction held 19 bases outside the gene matches. The CDR3 spans 20 residues. The CDR3 spells CASSYSILDSRGRRSQPQHF. The CDR3 nucleotides read TGTGCCAGCAGTTACTCGATTTTGGATAGCAGGGGGCGAAGAAGTCAGCCCCAGCATTTT.

This clonotype was found many times. The J gene is TRBJ2-2, the V gene TRBV6-5; 8 positions agree with TRBD2. V lost 2 bases and J lost 4; bases outside the gene matches: 6. Per germline, CDR1 MNHEY and CDR2 SVGAGI. CDR3 length: 16 amino acids. CDR3 sequence: CASSYSGLASTGELFF. Written as DNA, the CDR3 is TGTGCCAGCAGTTACAGCGGACTAGCTAGCACCGGGGAGCTGTTTTTT.

This clonotype was observed many times. This chain joins TRBV6-5 and TRBJ2-2; D might be TRBD2 (6 bases). This CDR3 is 16 amino acids long. V lost 2 bases and J 2 bases, leaving 12 bases between the germline ends. Germline CDR1 MNHEY, CDR2 SVGAGI. The CDR3 bases are TGTGCCAGCAGTTACGTACTAGCAGCTAACACCGGGGAGCTGTTTTTT. Its translation: CASSYVLAANTGELFF.

In its sample, this clonotype was seen many times. The chain carries TRBV30 and TRBJ1-1; D is ambiguous. The V end lost 5 bases, the J end lost 6 bases, and 7 bases lay between the germline ends. There are 10 residues in the CDR3. CDR1 is GTSNPN and CDR2 is SVGIG in the germline V gene (reference sequence). CDR3 DNA: TGTGCCTGGGGAGGGTCTGAAGCTTTCTTT. Residues: CAWGGSEAFF.

The rearrangement links TRBV6-1 to TRBJ1-1; 8 nucleotides match TRBD1. This CDR3 comprises 14 residues. From germline, CDR1 is MNHNS and CDR2 SASEGT. The junction had 8 bases not matched to a gene; V was cut back by 6 bases and J by 5 bases. The CDR3 DNA reads as TGTGCCAGCAGACTTGTAACAGGGGGAACTGAAGCTTTCTTT. This translates into CASRLVTGGTEAFF.

This rearrangement joins TRBV12-3 or TRBV12-4 to TRBJ1-1; 12 positions agree with TRBD1. This CDR3 region has 14 residues. V was pared by 10 bases and J by 7 bases, with 10 bases of the junction left unmatched. In DNA form, the CDR3 reads TGTGCCACCAAACCGGGACAGGGGGCTGGTGAAGCTTTCTTT. Translation gives CATKPGQGAGEAFF.

This chain connects TRBV11-2 to TRBJ2-1, with TRBD2 identical over 14 bases. V was clipped by 5 bases and J by 7 bases; unmatched bases: 13. The CDR3 has 18 residues. From germline, CDR1 is SGHAT and CDR2 FQNNGV. The CDR3 region is CASSPGLAGVGSLNEQFF. The CDR3 DNA reads TGTGCCAGCAGCCCGGGACTAGCGGGAGTCGGGAGTTTGAATGAGCAGTTCTTC.

This clonotype turned up a few times. This chain uses TRBV6-2 or TRBV6-3 with TRBJ1-5; a possible D gene is TRBD1 (5 bases). V was trimmed by 0 bases and J by 0 bases, leaving 12 bases between them. CDR3 length: 17 amino acids. Germline V gives CDR1 MNHEY, CDR2 SVGEGT. The CDR3 reads CASSYSGAANSNQPQHF. The CDR3 DNA is TGTGCCAGCAGTTACTCAGGGGCCGCAAATAGCAATCAGCCCCAGCATTTT.

This clonotype was seen ten or more times. The rearrangement uses TRBV27 and TRBJ1-2, with no clear D. CDR1 is MNHEY and CDR2 is SMNVEV in the germline V gene (reference sequence). The CDR3 spans 13 residues. V was clipped by 3 bases and J by 8 bases, with 13 bases between them. The CDR3 reads CASSFPNGRGYTF. The CDR3 nucleotides read TGTGCCAGCAGTTTCCCCAATGGTCGAGGCTACACCTTC.

This clonotype was recorded at least ten times. This chain joins TRBV4-2 and TRBJ1-5, with a weak D call TRBD1 (6 bases). The CDR3 runs to 13 residues. Trimming took 8 bases from V and 4 from J, leaving 12 bases between them. Germline CDR1 reads LGHNA; CDR2 reads YNFKEQ. CDR3 DNA: TGTGCCAGCGCCCGGACAGCAAATCAGCCCCAGCATTTT. This gives the protein CASARTANQPQHF.